This T cell receptor (beta chain) was identified during a study of T cell responses to AZD1222 COVID-19 vaccine (dated by TCRdb to the early 2020s). A note on the overall study: AZD1222 recipients given second doses at about 4 weeks or at about 12 weeks were pooled, since spike-specific TCR depth and breadth were not found to differ between the two schedules. A total of just over 230 trial participants underwent TCR sequencing, of whom about 210 received two doses of AZD1222 and around 26 received two doses of the MenACWY control vaccine. Trial participants were enrolled by age into subgroups of 18-55, 56-69 and 70-plus years, and around 140, 26 and 57 TCR-sequenced participants, respectively, were included in these subgroups.

The CDR3 regions of human TCRbeta chains were analyzed by immunosequencing. In the original analysis: TCRs in the repertoires were matched against a reference library of SARS-CoV-2-specific TCRs that had been generated with the MIRA antigen-specificity platform. Breadth meant the fraction of unique TCRs that were SARS-CoV-2-associated, whereas depth meant the fraction of total T cells that were SARS-CoV-2-associated. Using the MIRA data, each spike-specific TCR was assigned both to the spike region to which the TCR was reactive and to a CD4 or CD8 class. Log10-transformed breadth and depth values were compared by one-way ANOVA with Sidak's multiple comparisons tests. TCRdb provides this immuneACCESS table in a form limited to in-frame rearrangements. Some clones are lacking; in checked studies, under half of them reflect an unresolved V gene, and why the rest are absent is not known. Clonal size and the V and J genes are those of that table, whereas D and trimming came from the DNA. Counted in this sample were 95,000 to 120,000 clones; about 86% of them appeared once. In total, the top ten clones hold approximately 3% of the sample.

Paper-wide results and their limitations: The 56-69-year group was small, and its depth increase did not reach significance, likely because of low power. Spike-specific TCR breadth and depth rose significantly after two AZD1222 doses compared with day 0 and with MenACWY recipients. The vaccine-associated CD4 TCRs covered the entire spike protein, and the dominant responses fell in regions 160-218 and 743-854. No day 14 peak-response samples were available, so repertoires were characterized only after the peak T cell response. Reportedly, close to half of the unique spike-specific TCRs recognized epitopes lying outside the regions that are mutated in the B.1.351 and B.1.1.7 variants. Conclusions about previously exposed vaccinees were limited because only a handful of AZD1222 recipients were SARS-CoV-2 seropositive at baseline. Most participants were white British and females outnumbered males, and the authors suggested that clonal diversity may have been underestimated.

The time point tag for this specimen amounts to: baseline before first vaccination. The vaccinee samples were drawn from two UK trials, COV001 and COV002, one of which was a single-blind randomized controlled phase 2/3 trial testing AZD1222 (ChAdOx1 nCoV-19) in healthy adults. For TCRbeta chain sequencing, PBMC samples were collected from trial participants at day 0 and at day 28 after the second dose. Measured from the cysteine to the phenylalanine, the CDR3 is 16 residues long. Only the CDR3 portion is preserved as DNA: 48 bases, with reading frame beginning at the first base. CDR1 and CDR2, looked up from the germline V gene (reference sequence), are SEHNR and FQNEAQ. The V end gives up 2 bases and the J end 2 bases, leaving 7 bases in the junction not matched to a gene. As concerns this clone: Its cognate antigen has yet to be identified. Base qualities are not provided; no much larger clone lies one nucleotide away.

This TCR derives from an adult in good health. Recombination joined TRBV7-9 with TRBJ2-3; 7 bases in between match TRBD1. The specimen was peripheral blood, collected on day 0 of AZD1222 vaccination. The DNA sequence is as follows: TGTGCCAGCAGCTTATTGACAGGGCGCCCCACAGATACGCAGTATTTT. This translates into CASSLLTGRPTDTQYF.